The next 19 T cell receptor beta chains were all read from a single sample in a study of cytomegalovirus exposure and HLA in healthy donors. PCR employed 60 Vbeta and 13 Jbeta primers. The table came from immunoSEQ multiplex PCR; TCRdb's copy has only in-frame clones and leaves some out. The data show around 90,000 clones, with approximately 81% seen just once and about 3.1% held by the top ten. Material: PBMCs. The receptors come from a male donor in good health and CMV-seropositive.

CDR3 region: CASSWDRADTEAFF. In nucleotides, the CDR3 is TGCGCCAGCAGCTGGGACAGGGCGGACACTGAAGCTTTCTTT. The rearrangement joins TRBV5-1 to TRBJ1-1, with 9 bases aligning to TRBD1. The V segment lost 3 bases and the J segment 3 bases; nucleotides outside the gene matches: 3. In germline, CDR1 is SGHRS, CDR2 YFSETQ. CDR3 length equals 14 residues.

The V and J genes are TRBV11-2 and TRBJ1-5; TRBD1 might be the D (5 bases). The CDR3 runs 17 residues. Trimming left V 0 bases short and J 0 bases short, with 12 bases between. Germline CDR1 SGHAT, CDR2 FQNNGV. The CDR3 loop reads CASSLDATASSNQPQHF. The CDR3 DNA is TGTGCCAGCAGCTTAGATGCGACAGCCTCTAGCAATCAGCCCCAGCATTTT.

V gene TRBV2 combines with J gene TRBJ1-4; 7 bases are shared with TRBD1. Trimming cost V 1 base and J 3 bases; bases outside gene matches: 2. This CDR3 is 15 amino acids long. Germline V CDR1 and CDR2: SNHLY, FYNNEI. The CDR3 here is CASSEGGQPNEKLFF. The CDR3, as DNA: TGTGCCAGCAGTGAAGGGGGACAGCCTAATGAAAAACTGTTTTTT.

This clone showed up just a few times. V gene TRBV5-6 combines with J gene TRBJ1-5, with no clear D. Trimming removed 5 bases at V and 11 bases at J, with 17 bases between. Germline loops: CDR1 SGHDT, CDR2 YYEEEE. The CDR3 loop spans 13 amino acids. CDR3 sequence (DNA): TGTGCCAGCAGTCTCGGGGTTGCTAAGGCCCAGCATTTT. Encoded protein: CASSLGVAKAQHF. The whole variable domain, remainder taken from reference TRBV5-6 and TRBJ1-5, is DAGVTQSPTHLIKTRGQQVTLRCSPKSGHDTVSWYQQALGQGPQFIFQYYEEEERQRGNFPDRFSGHQFPNYSSELNVNALLLGDSALYLCASSLGVAKAQHFGDGTRLSIL.

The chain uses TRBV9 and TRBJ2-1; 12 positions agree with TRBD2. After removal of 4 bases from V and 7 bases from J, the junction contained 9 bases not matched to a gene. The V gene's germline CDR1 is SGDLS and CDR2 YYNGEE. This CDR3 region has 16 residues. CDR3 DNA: TGTGCCAGCAGCAACCCTAGCGGGGGGGTCCGGAATGAGCAGTTCTTC. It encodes CASSNPSGGVRNEQFF.

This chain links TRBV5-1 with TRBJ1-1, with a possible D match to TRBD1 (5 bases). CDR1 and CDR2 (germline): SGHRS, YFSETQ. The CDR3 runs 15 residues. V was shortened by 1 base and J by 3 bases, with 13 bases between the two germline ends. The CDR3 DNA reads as TGCGCCAGCAGCTTGATGGGCGGCAGGGACACTGAAGCTTTCTTT. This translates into CASSLMGGRDTEAFF.

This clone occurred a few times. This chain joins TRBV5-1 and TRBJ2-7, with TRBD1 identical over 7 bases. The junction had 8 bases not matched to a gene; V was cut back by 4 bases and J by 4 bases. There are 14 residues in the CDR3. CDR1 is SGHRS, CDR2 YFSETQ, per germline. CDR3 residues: CASSPRDSQYEQYF. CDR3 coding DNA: TGCGCCAGCAGCCCCAGGGACAGCCAATACGAGCAGTACTTC.

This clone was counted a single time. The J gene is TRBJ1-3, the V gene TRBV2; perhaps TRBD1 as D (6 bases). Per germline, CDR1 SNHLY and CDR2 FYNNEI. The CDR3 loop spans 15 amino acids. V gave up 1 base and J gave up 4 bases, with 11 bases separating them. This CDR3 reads CASSEDREQGNTIYF. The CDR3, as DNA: TGTGCCAGCAGTGAAGACAGGGAACAAGGAAACACCATATATTTT.

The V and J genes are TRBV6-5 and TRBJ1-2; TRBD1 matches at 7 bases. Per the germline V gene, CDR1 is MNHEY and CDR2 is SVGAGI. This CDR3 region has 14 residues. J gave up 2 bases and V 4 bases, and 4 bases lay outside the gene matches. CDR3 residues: CASSSWDSNYGYTF. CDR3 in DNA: TGTGCCAGCAGTTCTTGGGACAGCAACTATGGCTACACCTTC.

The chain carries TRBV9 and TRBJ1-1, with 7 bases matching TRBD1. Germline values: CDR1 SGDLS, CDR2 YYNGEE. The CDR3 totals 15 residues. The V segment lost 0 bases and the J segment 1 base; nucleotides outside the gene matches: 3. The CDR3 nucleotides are TGTGCCAGCAGCGTAGGTCCAGGGGGGAACACTGAAGCTTTCTTT. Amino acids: CASSVGPGGNTEAFF.

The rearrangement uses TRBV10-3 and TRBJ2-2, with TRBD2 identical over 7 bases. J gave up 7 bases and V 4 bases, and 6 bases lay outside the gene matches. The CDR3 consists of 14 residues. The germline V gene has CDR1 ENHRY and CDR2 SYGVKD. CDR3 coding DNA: TGTGCCATCAGTGTCGGCGGGGGAATCGGGGAGCTGTTTTTT. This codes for CAISVGGGIGELFF.

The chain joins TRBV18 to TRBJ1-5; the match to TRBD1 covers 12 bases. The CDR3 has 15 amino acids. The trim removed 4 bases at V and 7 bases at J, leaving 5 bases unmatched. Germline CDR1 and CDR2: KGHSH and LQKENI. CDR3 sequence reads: CASSRGTGGGQPQHF. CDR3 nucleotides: TGTGCCAGCTCACGTGGGACAGGGGGCGGGCAGCCCCAGCATTTT.

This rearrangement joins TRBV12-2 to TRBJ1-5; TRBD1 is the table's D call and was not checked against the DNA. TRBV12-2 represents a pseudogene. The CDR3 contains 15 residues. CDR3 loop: CASRLVAGGYQPQHF. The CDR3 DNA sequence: TGTGCAAGTCGCTTAGTGGCAGGGGGCTATCAGCCCCAGCATTTT.

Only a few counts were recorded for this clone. For the CDR3, the DNA is TGTGCCAGCTCACCAAGCGGGGGGGTTACTGAAGCTTTCTTT. Translating it yields CASSPSGGVTEAFF. The gene calls are TRBV18 and TRBJ1-1, with TRBD1 as a possible D gene (5 bases). The CDR3 runs to 14 residues. The germline V and J ends were trimmed by 2 bases and 5 bases, with 12 bases remaining between them. Germline loops: CDR1 KGHSH, CDR2 LQKENI.

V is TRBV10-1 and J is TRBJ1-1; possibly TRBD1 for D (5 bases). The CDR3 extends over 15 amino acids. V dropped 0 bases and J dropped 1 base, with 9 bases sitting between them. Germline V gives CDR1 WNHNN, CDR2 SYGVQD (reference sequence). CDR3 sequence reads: CASSESGRGNTEAFF. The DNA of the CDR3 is TGCGCCAGCAGTGAGTCGGGAAGGGGGAACACTGAAGCTTTCTTT.

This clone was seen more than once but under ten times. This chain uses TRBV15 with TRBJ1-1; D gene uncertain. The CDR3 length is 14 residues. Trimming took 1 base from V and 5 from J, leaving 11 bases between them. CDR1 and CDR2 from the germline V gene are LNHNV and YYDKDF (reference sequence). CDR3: CATSRGSYSTEAFF. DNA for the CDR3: TGTGCCACCAGCAGAGGGAGTTACTCGACTGAAGCTTTCTTT.

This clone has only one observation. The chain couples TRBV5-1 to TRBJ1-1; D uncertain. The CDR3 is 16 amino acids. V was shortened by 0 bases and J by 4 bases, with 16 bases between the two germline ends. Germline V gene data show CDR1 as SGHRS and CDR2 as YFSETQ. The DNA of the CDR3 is TGCGCCAGCAGCTTGGTAACTTCAAGGCGGCGCACTGAAGCTTTCTTT. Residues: CASSLVTSRRRTEAFF.

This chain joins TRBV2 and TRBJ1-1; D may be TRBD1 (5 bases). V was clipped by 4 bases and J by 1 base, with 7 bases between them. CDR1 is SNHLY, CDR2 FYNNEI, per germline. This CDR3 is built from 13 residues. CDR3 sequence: CASSGGTNTEAFF. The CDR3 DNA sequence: TGTGCCAGCAGTGGCGGGACGAACACTGAAGCTTTCTTT.

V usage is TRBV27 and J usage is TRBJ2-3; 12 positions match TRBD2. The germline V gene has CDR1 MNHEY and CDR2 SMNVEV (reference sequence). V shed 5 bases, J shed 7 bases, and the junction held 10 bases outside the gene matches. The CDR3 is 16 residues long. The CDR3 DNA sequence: TGTGCCAGCAGTCCTATAACTAGCGGGGGGACTTATACGCAGTATTTT. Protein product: CASSPITSGGTYTQYF.